This is a list of T cell receptor beta chains from one sample in a study of regulatory T cells in long-lasting Graves disease. TCRdb re-analysed the multiplex PCR reads in MiXCR, keeping a single row per CDR3 protein. The data show 450,000 to 600,000 distinct CDR3 sequences, approximately 15% seen once. This sample was shared with a second study, whose subject was T cells in Graves' hyperthyroidism and ophthalmopathy.

Sequenced material: peripheral blood mononuclear cells (PBMCs), taken at new diagnosis, from a patient treated with antithyroid drugs. The receptors were gathered from a man aged 25 to 40 with Graves disease. Both conserved end residues are part of each CDR3. The D gene is left open where the match is weak. Rows give clone size only sometimes, using once, few, many, or a class for an expanded clone.

NA	TRBJ1-4	TRBV9	many	CASSSDHLPNEKLFF	TGTGCCAGCAGCTCCGACCACCTGCCTAATGAAAAACTGTTTTTT
NA	TRBJ2-1	TRBV20-1	NA	CSAVLSSYNEQFF	TGCAGTGCCGTACTGAGCTCCTACAATGAGCAGTTCTTC
TRBD2	TRBJ2-7	TRBV29-1	many	CSVGLAGRPQEQYF	TGCAGCGTTGGACTAGCGGGGAGGCCCCAGGAGCAGTACTTC
TRBD2	TRBJ2-1	TRBV5-1	many	CASRVKGGSQWVAVPRSEQFF	TGCGCCAGCAGAGTAAAGGGAGGGAGCCAGTGGGTAGCGGTGCCCCGCAGTGAGCAGTTCTTC
TRBD2	TRBJ2-7	TRBV10-2	NA	CANSDGGGSDEQYF	TGCGCCAACAGTGATGGGGGAGGGAGCGACGAGCAGTACTTC
NA	TRBJ2-7	TRBV5-1	few	CASSLAAGGGSYEQYF	TGCGCCAGCAGCTTGGCGGCAGGAGGGGGATCCTACGAGCAGTACTTC
NA	TRBJ2-7	TRBV3-1	many	CASSQSSYEQYF	TGTGCCAGCAGCCAGAGCTCCTACGAGCAGTACTTC
TRBD1	TRBJ2-5	TRBV20-1	few	CSAAPRTGNQETQYF	TGCAGTGCCGCACCTAGGACAGGGAACCAAGAGACCCAGTACTTC
NA	TRBJ2-3	TRBV5-6	many	CASSLRRDTQYF	TGTGCCAGCAGCTTGAGGAGGGATACGCAGTATTTT
NA	TRBJ2-7	TRBV12-3/TRBV12-4	many	CASSFVLVIHEQYF	TGTGCCAGCAGTTTCGTACTAGTCATCCACGAGCAGTACTTC
NA	TRBJ1-5	TRBV3-1	NA	CASSQEGYGNQPQHF	TGTGCCAGCAGCCAAGAGGGGTATGGAAATCAGCCCCAGCATTTT
TRBD1	TRBJ1-4	TRBV5-1	NA	CASSLTGGYEKLFF	TGCGCCAGCAGCTTGACAGGGGGGTACGAAAAACTGTTTTTT
TRBD2	TRBJ2-2	TRBV30	many	CAWSRGTSGVTGELFF	TGTGCCTGGAGCCGCGGGACTAGCGGGGTTACCGGGGAGCTGTTTTTT
NA	TRBJ1-1	TRBV20-1	NA	CSARPGGMNTEAFF	TGCAGTGCCCGACCGGGGGGTATGAACACTGAAGCTTTCTTT
NA	TRBJ1-5	TRBV12-3/TRBV12-4	many	CASSFRGRYSNQPQHF	TGTGCCAGCAGTTTTAGAGGGCGGTATAGCAATCAGCCCCAGCATTTT
NA	TRBJ2-1	TRBV6-1	few	CASSESWRGPGGKNEQFF	TGTGCCAGCAGTGAATCCTGGAGGGGGCCAGGGGGAAAAAATGAGCAGTTCTTC
NA	TRBJ1-2	TRBV29-1	few	CSVGIEAYGYTF	TGCAGCGTTGGGATAGAGGCCTATGGCTACACCTTC
NA	TRBJ2-1	TRBV7-9	many	CASSLLFDNEQFF	TGTGCCAGCAGCCTCCTTTTTGACAATGAGCAGTTCTTC
NA	TRBJ1-2	TRBV7-3	few	CASNGYTF	TGTGCCTCCAATGGCTACACCTTC
NA	TRBJ1-4	TRBV5-1	many	CASSGRNNEKLFF	TGCGCCAGCAGTGGTCGGAACAATGAAAAACTGTTTTTT
NA	TRBJ2-1	TRBV6-2/TRBV6-3	few	CASSDTLGQFF	TGTGCCAGCAGTGACACATTAGGGCAGTTCTTC
NA	TRBJ1-6	TRBV30	NA	CAWIPGRPPPHF	TGTGCCTGGATACCAGGCAGGCCGCCGCCCCACTTT
TRBD2	TRBJ2-1	TRBV12-3/TRBV12-4	many	CASSLTLAGGRSSYNEQFF	TGTGCCAGCAGTCTGACACTAGCGGGAGGGAGGAGCTCCTACAATGAGCAGTTCTTC
NA	TRBJ1-1	TRBV2	many	CASSTSRGTEAFF	TGTGCCAGCAGCACGTCACGGGGAACTGAAGCTTTCTTT
TRBD1	TRBJ2-7	TRBV29-1	many	CSAARGTGSYEQYF	TGCAGCGCTGCCAGGGGGACAGGCTCCTACGAGCAGTACTTC
NA	TRBJ2-3	TRBV5-1	many	CASSPTGSTADTQYF	TGCGCCAGCAGCCCCACGGGTAGTACGGCAGATACGCAGTATTTT
NA	TRBJ1-6	TRBV28	many	CASSSNRDSPLHF	TGTGCCAGCAGTTCGAACAGGGATTCACCCCTCCACTTT
NA	TRBJ2-5	TRBV5-8	few	CASSLVPGLGETQYF	TGTGCCAGCAGCTTGGTCCCTGGTTTGGGAGAGACCCAGTACTTC
NA	TRBJ1-2	TRBV30	NA	CAWSGSPNYGYTF	TGTGCCTGGAGCGGTAGCCCTAACTATGGCTACACCTTC
NA	TRBJ1-1	TRBV3-1	many	CASSQYEGSTRRAFF	TGTGCCAGCAGCCAGTACGAGGGCTCGACTCGTCGGGCTTTCTTT
NA	TRBJ1-3	TRBV24-1	many	CATSDGQRNTIYF	TGTGCCACCAGTGACGGACAGCGAAACACCATATATTTT
TRBD1	TRBJ2-3	TRBV2	NA	CASSPTRQGGGDTQYF	TGTGCCAGCTCACCCACCCGACAGGGGGGTGGAGATACGCAGTATTTT
NA	TRBJ2-3	TRBV6-7	few	CASSYAARDTQYF	TGTGCCAGCAGTTACGCGGCACGCGATACGCAGTATTTT